This is a list of T cell receptor beta chains from one sample in a study of cytomegalovirus exposure and HLA in healthy donors. TCRdb's table, derived via immunoSEQ multiplex PCR, lists solely in-frame clones and lacks some. This sample has roughly 150,000 clones; about 86% occur once, and the top ten carry 2% to 2.5%. Sequencing was carried out using PBMCs. The receptors shown here come from a woman under 30 in good health and CMV-seronegative. The CDR3 runs from the conserved cysteine through the conserved F or W. The D gene is left open where the match is weak. A row's size may be missing; if present it is once, few, many or a size class.

D gene: TRBD2; clone size: -; V gene: TRBV11-2; J gene: TRBJ2-3; CDR3 protein: CASSLLLTGGGTDTQYF; CDR3 DNA: TGTGCCAGCAGCTTACTACTAACGGGAGGTGGAACAGATACGCAGTATTTT
D gene: TRBD1; clone size: -; V gene: TRBV11-3; J gene: TRBJ1-1; CDR3 protein: CASSQGQGSGAFF; CDR3 DNA: TGTGCCAGCAGCCAGGGACAGGGGAGCGGAGCTTTCTTT
D gene: -; clone size: -; V gene: TRBV5-1; J gene: TRBJ2-1; CDR3 protein: CASSQAGTLNNEQFF; CDR3 DNA: TGCGCCAGCAGTCAGGCCGGGACTCTTAACAATGAGCAGTTCTTC
D gene: -; clone size: -; V gene: TRBV5-1; J gene: TRBJ2-1; CDR3 protein: CASSWANNEQFF; CDR3 DNA: TGCGCCAGCAGCTGGGCTAACAATGAGCAGTTCTTC
D gene: TRBD1; clone size: -; V gene: TRBV19; J gene: TRBJ1-5; CDR3 protein: CASRPSTGASNQPQHF; CDR3 DNA: TGTGCCAGTAGACCATCGACAGGGGCTAGCAATCAGCCCCAGCATTTT
D gene: TRBD2; clone size: -; V gene: TRBV9; J gene: TRBJ2-3; CDR3 protein: CASSPRGGAPTDTQYF; CDR3 DNA: TGTGCCAGCAGCCCCCGGGGGGGAGCGCCAACAGATACGCAGTATTTT
D gene: -; clone size: -; V gene: TRBV7-2; J gene: TRBJ2-1; CDR3 protein: CASSTTSSPGNEQFF; CDR3 DNA: TGTGCCAGCAGCACCACCTCGAGTCCAGGGAATGAGCAGTTCTTC
D gene: -; clone size: once; V gene: TRBV5-5; J gene: TRBJ2-2; CDR3 protein: CASSLLGQIDHGELFF; CDR3 DNA: TGTGCCAGCAGCTTGCTGGGCCAGATAGACCACGGGGAGCTGTTTTTT
D gene: -; clone size: -; V gene: TRBV6-4; J gene: TRBJ1-5; CDR3 protein: CASSVGVDSNQPQHF; CDR3 DNA: TGTGCCAGCAGTGTTGGTGTAGATAGCAATCAGCCCCAGCATTTT
D gene: TRBD2; clone size: -; V gene: TRBV15; J gene: TRBJ2-2; CDR3 protein: CATSRELAALRAGELFF; CDR3 DNA: TGTGCCACCAGCAGAGAGCTAGCGGCCCTAAGGGCCGGGGAGCTGTTTTTT
D gene: -; clone size: -; V gene: TRBV7-9; J gene: TRBJ1-1; CDR3 protein: CASSRWGQNMNTEAFF; CDR3 DNA: TGTGCCAGCAGCCGTTGGGGGCAGAACATGAACACTGAAGCTTTCTTT
D gene: -; clone size: few; V gene: TRBV6-1; J gene: TRBJ1-6; CDR3 protein: CASSVDSWNSPLHF; CDR3 DNA: TGTGCCAGCAGCGTGGACAGCTGGAATTCACCCCTCCACTTT
D gene: -; clone size: -; V gene: TRBV5-1; J gene: TRBJ2-1; CDR3 protein: CASSLVGELYYNEQFF; CDR3 DNA: TGCGCCAGCAGCTTGGTCGGGGAACTTTACTACAATGAGCAGTTCTTC
D gene: TRBD2; clone size: -; V gene: TRBV6-1; J gene: TRBJ2-4; CDR3 protein: CASSLAGGGNIQYF; CDR3 DNA: TGTGCCAGCAGTCTAGCGGGAGGCGGTAACATTCAGTACTTC
D gene: -; clone size: -; V gene: TRBV4-2; J gene: TRBJ2-1; CDR3 protein: CASSHIDNEQFF; CDR3 DNA: TGTGCCAGCAGCCATATAGACAATGAGCAGTTCTTC
D gene: -; clone size: once; V gene: TRBV6-1; J gene: TRBJ2-1; CDR3 protein: CASKGGGDGQFF; CDR3 DNA: TGTGCCAGCAAGGGGGGGGGCGACGGGCAGTTCTTC
D gene: TRBD1; clone size: -; V gene: TRBV2; J gene: TRBJ2-3; CDR3 protein: CASSWTGRNTDTQYF; CDR3 DNA: TGTGCCAGCAGTTGGACAGGGAGGAACACAGATACGCAGTATTTT
D gene: -; clone size: -; V gene: TRBV6-6; J gene: TRBJ1-2; CDR3 protein: CASSYGGATGGYTF; CDR3 DNA: TGTGCCAGCAGTTACGGGGGCGCCACGGGGGGCTACACCTTC
D gene: -; clone size: few; V gene: TRBV30; J gene: TRBJ1-2; CDR3 protein: CAWVQALRSPYGYTF; CDR3 DNA: TGTGCCTGGGTACAGGCCCTTAGAAGTCCCTATGGCTACACCTTC
D gene: -; clone size: -; V gene: TRBV4-1; J gene: TRBJ2-3; CDR3 protein: CASSRFLEDTQYF; CDR3 DNA: TGCGCCAGCAGCCGGTTCCTCGAGGATACGCAGTATTTT
D gene: TRBD1; clone size: once; V gene: TRBV19; J gene: TRBJ1-2; CDR3 protein: CASSSGQGLYGYTF; CDR3 DNA: TGTGCCAGTAGTTCCGGACAGGGACTTTATGGCTACACCTTC
D gene: -; clone size: -; V gene: TRBV19; J gene: TRBJ1-1; CDR3 protein: CASSPRVNEAFF; CDR3 DNA: TGTGCCAGTAGTCCCAGGGTAAATGAAGCTTTCTTT
D gene: TRBD1; clone size: -; V gene: TRBV7-3; J gene: TRBJ1-2; CDR3 protein: CASSLTGQGNYGYTF; CDR3 DNA: TGTGCCAGCAGCTTAACTGGACAGGGGAACTATGGCTACACCTTC
D gene: -; clone size: -; V gene: TRBV29-1; J gene: TRBJ2-7; CDR3 protein: CSIRTDWSYEQYF; CDR3 DNA: TGCAGCATTCGGACAGACTGGTCCTACGAGCAGTACTTC
D gene: -; clone size: -; V gene: TRBV4-3; J gene: TRBJ1-3; CDR3 protein: CASSQERRVSGNTIYF; CDR3 DNA: TGCGCCAGCAGCCAAGAAAGGAGGGTATCTGGAAACACCATATATTTT
D gene: TRBD2; clone size: -; V gene: TRBV19; J gene: TRBJ2-6; CDR3 protein: CGSSQRGLSGANVLTF; CDR3 DNA: TGTGGGTCCTCTCAGCGGGGCCTCTCTGGGGCCAACGTCCTGACTTTC
D gene: -; clone size: -; V gene: TRBV27; J gene: TRBJ2-6; CDR3 protein: CASKSDWANVLTF; CDR3 DNA: TGTGCCAGCAAATCTGACTGGGCCAACGTCCTGACTTTC
D gene: TRBD1; clone size: -; V gene: TRBV7-9; J gene: TRBJ1-1; CDR3 protein: CASSHPDRATEAFF; CDR3 DNA: TGTGCCAGCAGCCATCCAGACAGGGCCACTGAAGCTTTCTTT